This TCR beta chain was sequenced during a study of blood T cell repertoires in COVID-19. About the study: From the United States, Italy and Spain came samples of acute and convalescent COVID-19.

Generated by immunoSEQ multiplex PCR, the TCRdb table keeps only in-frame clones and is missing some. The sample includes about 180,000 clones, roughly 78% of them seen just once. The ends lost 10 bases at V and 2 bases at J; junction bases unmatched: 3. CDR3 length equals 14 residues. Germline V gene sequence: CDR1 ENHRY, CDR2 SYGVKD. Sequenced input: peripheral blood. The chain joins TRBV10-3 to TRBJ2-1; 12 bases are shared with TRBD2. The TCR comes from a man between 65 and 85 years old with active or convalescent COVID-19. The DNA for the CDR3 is TGTGCCACGACTAGCGGGGGAGCCTACAATGAGCAGTTCTTC. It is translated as CATTSGGAYNEQFF.